This TCR beta chain was sequenced in a study of control samples from healthy donors and cancer patients. V was pared by 5 bases and J by 7 bases, with 7 bases of the junction left unmatched. The CDR3 consists of 15 residues. CDR1 is PRHDT, CDR2 FYEKMQ, per germline (reference sequence). Produced via immunoSEQ multiplex PCR; TCRdb's table is partial and in-frame only. The repertoire consists of tens of thousands of clones, with 89% occurring once and the leading ten covering roughly 7%. This receptor was obtained from a man in his fifties in good health. V gene TRBV13 combines with J gene TRBJ1-5, with 11 positions matching TRBD1. Sequencing was carried out using blood. The DNA of the CDR3 is TGTGCCAGCAGCCTGGGGACAGGGGGTGGACAGCCCCAGCATTTT. This sequence encodes CASSLGTGGGQPQHF.